A selection of T cell receptor beta chains follows, all from one sample in a study of blood T cells in healthy people across ages. TCRdb ran MiXCR on the 5' RACE reads and lists one entry per CDR3 protein. This sample yields about 830,000 distinct CDR3 sequences, of which less than 80% are seen a single time; roughly 26% belongs to the top ten. Sequenced material: blood. The source is a young man in good health. CDR3s include the opening cysteine and the closing phenylalanine or tryptophan. The D gene is left open where the match is weak. The size of a clone is reported for some rows only, either as once, few or many, or as a class for expanded clones.

d_call	v_call	cdr3_length	j_call	clone_size	cdr3_aa	cdr3_nt
-	TRBV7-8	17	TRBJ2-1	-	CASSYSGAGRKVGEQFF	TGTGCCAGCAGCTATAGTGGGGCAGGGCGGAAGGTCGGTGAGCAGTTCTTC
TRBD2	TRBV20-1	16	TRBJ2-1	-	CSARAWGRGAVNEQFF	TGCAGTGCTAGAGCCTGGGGGCGGGGGGCGGTCAATGAGCAGTTCTTC
-	TRBV3-1	14	TRBJ2-7	-	CASSQVRGRYEQYF	TGTGCCAGCAGCCAAGTTCGGGGGAGATACGAGCAGTACTTC
-	TRBV29-1	14	TRBJ2-2	-	CSVEGGSNTGELFF	TGCAGCGTTGAAGGAGGGTCGAACACCGGGGAGCTGTTTTTT
-	TRBV7-9	14	TRBJ2-1	-	CASSRGVDYNEQFF	TGCGCCAGCAGCAGGGGGGTTGATTACAATGAGCAGTTCTTC
-	TRBV20-1	11	TRBJ2-5	once	CSARHREAQYF	TGCAGTGCTAGACACAGGGAGGCGCAGTACTTC
-	TRBV21-1	15	TRBJ1-2	-	CASSKSIYRGYGYTF	TGTGCCAGCAGCAAATCAATTTACAGGGGATATGGCTACACCTTC
-	TRBV7-2	16	TRBJ1-4	-	CASSRSPLPTNEKLFF	TGTGCCAGCAGCAGAAGTCCGTTACCAACTAATGAAAAACTGTTTTTT
-	TRBV12-3/TRBV12-4	13	TRBJ1-1	few	CASSLYRVREAFF	TGTGCCAGCAGTTTATATAGGGTAAGGGAAGCTTTCTTT
-	TRBV3-1	13	TRBJ1-1	-	CASSPLSDPEAFF	TGTGCCAGCAGCCCACTGTCGGATCCTGAAGCTTTCTTT
TRBD1	TRBV7-3	18	TRBJ2-6	few	CASSQTGGAHSGANVLTF	TGTGCCAGCAGCCAGACAGGGGGCGCCCATTCTGGGGCCAACGTCCTGACTTTC
-	TRBV6-2/TRBV6-3	13	TRBJ2-5	-	CASNNLGSGAQYF	TGTGCCAGCAATAATCTGGGGTCCGGGGCCCAGTACTTC
-	TRBV12-3/TRBV12-4	14	TRBJ2-5	-	CASTLHGGGETQYF	TGTGCCAGCACCCTTCACGGGGGAGGAGAGACCCAGTACTTC
TRBD1	TRBV20-1	15	TRBJ2-7	-	CSAEGQGKIPYEQYF	TGCAGTGCGGAAGGACAGGGAAAAATTCCCTACGAGCAGTACTTC
-	TRBV15	16	TRBJ2-1	few	CATSRKEGAGYNEQFF	TGTGCCACCAGCAGAAAGGAGGGGGCTGGTTACAATGAGCAGTTCTTC
-	TRBV6-2/TRBV6-3	16	TRBJ1-5	-	CASSPRTASGNQPQHF	TGTGCCAGCAGTCCTCGGACAGCATCGGGCAATCAGCCCCAGCATTTT
-	TRBV30	13	TRBJ1-1	-	CAWSGVRNTEAFF	TGTGCCTGGAGTGGTGTCCGGAACACTGAAGCTTTCTTT
TRBD1	TRBV28	14	TRBJ1-5	few	CASAGGNANQPQHF	TGTGCCAGCGCAGGGGGGAATGCCAATCAGCCCCAGCATTTT
-	TRBV21-1	15	TRBJ1-2	-	CASSKFDRVLDGYTF	TGTGCCAGCAGCAAATTCGACAGGGTTCTTGATGGCTACACCTTC
-	TRBV7-7	16	TRBJ1-6	once	CASSLAASPYNSPLHF	TGTGCCAGCAGCTTAGCGGCAAGCCCCTATAATTCACCCCTCCACTTT
-	TRBV9	14	TRBJ1-1	-	CASSPRTRDTGAFF	TGTGCCAGCAGCCCCCGGACCCGGGACACTGGAGCTTTCTTT
TRBD1	TRBV3-1	17	TRBJ2-5	-	CASSQDAVRGHQETQYF	TGTGCCAGCAGCCAAGATGCGGTCAGGGGGCACCAAGAGACCCAGTACTTC
TRBD2	TRBV12-3/TRBV12-4	17	TRBJ2-7	-	CASSQPGLAGGSYEQYF	TGTGCCAGCAGCCAACCGGGACTAGCGGGGGGCTCCTACGAGCAGTACTTC
-	TRBV12-3/TRBV12-4	14	TRBJ1-6	-	CASSPLGDNSPLHF	TGTGCCAGCAGTCCGTTGGGGGATAATTCACCCCTCCACTTT
TRBD1	TRBV10-3	13	TRBJ2-1	-	CAIQGTAYNEQFF	TGTGCCATCCAGGGGACAGCCTACAATGAGCAGTTCTTC
TRBD1	TRBV18	17	TRBJ1-4	-	CASSLYERTDRDEKLFF	TGTGCCAGCTCACTATATGAGAGAACGGACAGGGATGAAAAACTGTTTTTT
-	TRBV27	15	TRBJ2-3	-	CASSSLGVGTDTQYF	TGTGCCAGCAGTTCCCTAGGGGTTGGCACAGATACGCAGTATTTT
-	TRBV7-2	17	TRBJ2-1	-	CASSPTPQGGSYNEQFF	TGTGCCAGCAGCCCAACACCTCAGGGCGGCTCCTACAATGAGCAGTTCTTC
-	TRBV6-6	13	TRBJ1-1	-	CATLSRGLTEAFF	TGTGCCACGCTCTCCCGGGGGCTTACTGAAGCTTTCTTT
-	TRBV27	13	TRBJ1-5	-	CASSLRPHQPQHF	TGTGCCAGCAGTTTAAGGCCTCATCAGCCCCAGCATTTT
-	TRBV29-1	13	TRBJ2-1	-	CSVDARDYNEQFF	TGCAGCGTTGACGCCCGGGATTACAATGAGCAGTTCTTC
TRBD2	TRBV25-1	14	TRBJ2-3	-	CASSEGRETDTQYF	TGTGCCAGCAGTGAAGGGAGGGAAACAGATACGCAGTATTTT
TRBD1	TRBV13	13	TRBJ2-1	-	CASSLQGVIEQFF	TGTGCCAGCAGCTTGCAGGGGGTGATTGAGCAGTTCTTC
-	TRBV2	13	TRBJ1-2	few	CASSGDRSYGYTF	TGTGCCAGCAGTGGGGACCGATCCTATGGCTACACCTTC
-	TRBV7-6	12	TRBJ2-5	-	CACSFWGETQYF	TGTGCCTGCAGCTTTTGGGGAGAGACCCAGTACTTC
TRBD1	TRBV27	14	TRBJ1-2	-	CASSLWQGDYGYTF	TGTGCCAGCAGTTTATGGCAGGGGGACTATGGCTACACCTTC
TRBD1	TRBV12-3/TRBV12-4	14	TRBJ1-2	-	CASSSPGTGYGYTF	TGTGCCAGCAGTTCCCCCGGGACAGGGTATGGCTACACCTTC
-	TRBV4-1	12	TRBJ2-7	few	CASSQPSYEQYF	TGTGCCAGCAGCCAACCATCCTACGAGCAGTACTTC
-	TRBV4-3	16	TRBJ2-1	-	CASSLRIGGTNNEQFF	TGCGCCAGCAGCCTTAGGATCGGGGGGACAAACAATGAGCAGTTCTTC
TRBD2	TRBV11-2	15	TRBJ2-2	-	CASSLIAGDHGELFF	TGTGCCAGCAGCTTAATAGCGGGGGACCACGGGGAGCTGTTTTTT
-	TRBV6-5	15	TRBJ2-7	-	CASSSGWTLSYEQYF	TGTGCCAGCAGTTCCGGGTGGACCTTATCCTACGAGCAGTACTTC
-	TRBV29-1	12	TRBJ2-7	-	CSVGSDSYEQYF	TGCAGCGTTGGATCAGATTCCTACGAGCAGTACTTC
-	TRBV5-1	15	TRBJ2-3	once	CASSLDSQETDTQYF	TGCGCCAGCAGCTTGGACTCGCAGGAAACAGATACGCAGTATTTT
TRBD2	TRBV12-3/TRBV12-4	16	TRBJ2-5	many	CASSLFASGGQETQYF	TGTGCCAGCAGTTTATTTGCTAGCGGGGGGCAAGAGACCCAGTACTTC
TRBD2	TRBV4-2	17	TRBJ2-1	-	CASSQNTIAGANNEQFF	TGTGCCAGCAGCCAGAATACCATAGCGGGGGCGAACAATGAGCAGTTCTTC
-	TRBV6-6	16	TRBJ2-3	once	CASSYPRDKNTDTQYF	TGTGCCAGCAGTTACCCGAGGGACAAGAACACAGATACGCAGTATTTT
-	TRBV12-3/TRBV12-4	15	TRBJ2-5	few	CASSLEQAFQETQYF	TGTGCCAGCAGTTTAGAACAGGCTTTTCAAGAGACCCAGTACTTC
TRBD2	TRBV10-3	13	TRBJ2-5	-	CAIRVSGEETQYF	TGTGCCATCAGGGTTAGCGGGGAAGAGACCCAGTACTTC